The clone carrying this T cell receptor (beta chain) was counted a single time. The record originates from a study of blood T cell repertoires in COVID-19. About the research overall: Samples came from the United States, Italy and Spain, spanning acute and convalescent COVID-19. The cDNA or gDNA used as material had been derived from T cells, B-cell-depleted T cells, or PBMCs.

Clones were sequenced by immunoSEQ multiplex PCR, and TCRdb holds only the in-frame ones, with some missing. The data show 54,000 or so clones, roughly 83% seen once. CDR3 length equals 20 residues. Germline-derived CDR1 and CDR2 are KGHDR and SFDVKD. The V and J ends lost 3 bases and 1 base, in that order; junction bases with no gene match: 16. This chain uses TRBV24-1 with TRBJ2-1; TRBD1 aligns across 8 bases. Sequenced material: peripheral blood. The sequence was obtained from a woman aged 80 or over with acute or convalescent COVID-19. The CDR3 loop is CATSDNRQGRRTRSYNEQFF. Written as DNA, the CDR3 is TGTGCCACCAGTGATAACAGACAGGGGAGGAGGACGCGGTCCTACAATGAGCAGTTCTTC.